This T cell receptor beta chain was documented in a study of shared clonotypes between healthy human individuals. Turning to this clone: Its antigen is not identified.

The table came from immunoSEQ multiplex PCR; TCRdb's copy has only in-frame clones and leaves some out. The sample lists 170,000 or so clones; approximately 60% were seen once. Regarding the study as a whole: Shared clonotypes across all four donors exceeded non-shared ones in generation probability.

CD4+ cells underwent separation, giving CD45RA+ naive and CD45RA-negative memory subsets. The specimen was memory CD4+ T cells sorted from blood. Subset noted: CD45RA-negative fraction. The clonotype originates from a man aged 25-40 years in good health.

For the CDR3, the DNA is TGTGCCAGCAGCCGGGGACAGCAAGAGACCCAGTACTTC. Its protein is CASSRGQQETQYF. The chain joins TRBV11-3 to TRBJ2-5; 7 nucleotides agree with TRBD1. Germline V gene sequence: CDR1 SGHNT, CDR2 YENEEA. This CDR3 is 13 amino acids long. J gave up 2 bases and V 5 bases, and 2 bases lay outside the gene matches.